This T cell receptor beta chain was recorded in a study of T cells in Graves' hyperthyroidism and ophthalmopathy. TCR beta CDR3 sequences were amplified from RNA transcripts. HTBI primers were used for first-round RT-PCR of the TCR CDR3. TCRdb re-called the multiplex PCR reads through MiXCR, storing one row per CDR3 protein. The sample carries approximately 370,000 distinct CDR3 sequences, approximately 18% recorded once. Remarks on this clonotype: A much larger clone is a single base away; this may be a read error.

This clonotype was sampled from a woman aged 30 to 39 with Graves' hyperthyroidism that later progressed to Graves' ophthalmopathy. Sequences were obtained from blood.

This CDR3 reads CASSLTVGGPAGTDTQYF. DNA for the CDR3: TGTGCCAGCAGTTTAACTGTAGGAGGGCCAGCGGGCACAGATACGCAGTATTTT. The genes are TRBV28 and TRBJ2-3, with D maybe TRBD2 (6 bases). V was clipped by 2 bases and J by 1 base, with 19 bases between them. Looked up from germline, CDR1 is MDHEN and CDR2 is SYDVKM. This CDR3 has 18 amino acids.